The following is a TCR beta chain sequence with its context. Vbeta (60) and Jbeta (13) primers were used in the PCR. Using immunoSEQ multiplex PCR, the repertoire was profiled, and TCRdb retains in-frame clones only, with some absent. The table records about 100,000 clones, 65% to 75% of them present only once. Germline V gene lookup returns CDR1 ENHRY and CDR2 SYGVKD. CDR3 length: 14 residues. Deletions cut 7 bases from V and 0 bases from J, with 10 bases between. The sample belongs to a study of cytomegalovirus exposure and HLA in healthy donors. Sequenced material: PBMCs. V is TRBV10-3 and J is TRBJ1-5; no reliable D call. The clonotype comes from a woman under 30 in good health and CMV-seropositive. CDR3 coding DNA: TGTGCCATCAAGGATACTAATAGCAATCAGCCCCAGCATTTT. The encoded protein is CAIKDTNSNQPQHF.